These T cell receptor beta chains were read from a single sample in a study of T cells after somatic rescue of genetic block. The protocol was immunoSEQ multiplex PCR, while the TCRdb copy is restricted to in-frame clones and leaves out a portion. In the table there are about 15,000 clones, less than 85% of which are singletons. Sequenced input: peripheral blood mononuclear cells (PBMCs). These receptors were obtained from a man younger than 35. CDR3s leave out the opening cysteine and the closing phenylalanine or tryptophan.

>TRBV2|TRBJ2-5
ASSESGYQETQY
>TRBV6-5|TRBJ1-3
ASSYSDASGNTIY
>TRBV28|TRBJ2-7
ASSPGLATYEQY
>TRBV28|TRBJ2-5
ASSLAVVQETQY
>TRBV5-5|TRBJ2-7
ASSFWGYEQY
>TRBV5-1|TRBJ1-1
ASSEQTANTEAF
>TRBV18|TRBJ2-6
ASSPLWAGGLWSGDSGANVLT
>TRBV28|TRBJ2-5
ASIESGSGETQY
>TRBV19|TRBJ2-2
ASSIPGLAGELF
>TRBV7-9|TRBJ2-7
ASSLNSGTGRIYEQY
>TRBV10-3|TRBJ2-3
AIGTALRTDTQY
>TRBV27|TRBJ2-1
ASYLRVPGLADFSYNEQF
>TRBV6-5|TRBJ2-7
ASSPDRVSYEQY
>TRBV11-2|TRBJ2-2
ASSPTVLDTGELF
>TRBV5-5|TRBJ1-1
ASSPGNMNTEAF
>TRBV6-5|TRBJ2-1
ASRGASYNEQF
>TRBV28|TRBJ2-1
ATTTSGRGEQF
>TRBV11-2|TRBJ1-2
ASSFGANYGYT
>TRBV9|TRBJ2-1
ASSVADSNEQF
>TRBV29-1|TRBJ1-1
SVEFGAFMNTEAF
>TRBV7-6|TRBJ2-1
ASSLGIAGGGEQF
>TRBV11-1|TRBJ1-1
ASSLGQVNTEAF
>TRBV7-9|TRBJ2-1
ASSLIRDRGL
>TRBV5-6|TRBJ1-2
ASSLGLGSYT
>TRBV6-5|TRBJ2-1
ASSYFPAGGPSEQF
>TRBV6-5|TRBJ1-1
ASSEQGRTEAF
>TRBV9|TRBJ2-7
ASSRSGSVYEQY
>TRBV2|TRBJ1-2
ASSVHRYGYT
>TRBV27|TRBJ2-2
ASSLYQAANTGELF
>TRBV28|TRBJ2-7
ASNLLRQGSYEQY
>TRBV6-5|TRBJ1-1
ASSYMNTEAF
>TRBV4-2|TRBJ2-3
ASSLSGGAADTQY
>TRBV29-1|TRBJ1-2
SVDPGLGYT
>TRBV18|TRBJ1-2
ASSPTGLYGYT
>TRBV5-1|TRBJ2-7
ASSLGQAPGHEQY
>TRBV6-5|TRBJ1-6
ASSGTAFYNSPLH
>TRBV25-1|TRBJ1-6
ASTLTGGGLNSPLH
>TRBV11-3|TRBJ2-1
ASSSKREGEQF
>TRBV5-1|TRBJ2-1
ASSLPPAGGLNEQF
>TRBV6-5|TRBJ2-7
ASSLGTSIFYEQY
>TRBV5-1|TRBJ1-1
ASGQGANTEAF
>TRBV28|TRBJ1-4
ASRTGGAGEKLF
>TRBV2|TRBJ1-6
ASSEALPGQGSPLH
>TRBV2|TRBJ1-2
ASWEGAGYGYT
>TRBV25-1|TRBJ2-5
ASSEADPQGADFEEQY
>TRBV4-1|TRBJ1-4
ASSQGSPPGTGGVELF
>TRBV28|TRBJ1-5
ASRQGGLGQPQH
>TRBV30|TRBJ1-4
AWSVIRGANEKLF
>TRBV7-2|TRBJ1-1
ASRTGQGELAF
>TRBV19|TRBJ1-5
ASSLRESGQPQH
>TRBV2|TRBJ2-5
ASTVTGQETQY
>TRBV6-1|TRBJ1-1
ASRVGNTEAF
>TRBV13|TRBJ2-3
ASSFRGSGVDTQY
>TRBV19|TRBJ2-7
ASSTGQGRVYEQY
>TRBV4-1|TRBJ2-5
ASSQATGDQETQY
>TRBV15|TRBJ1-6
ATSNSRGGRSPLH
>TRBV6-5|TRBJ2-7
ASRRIAGEFHEQY